One sample yielded the 6 T cell receptor beta chains listed below, sequenced in a study of blood T cells in healthy people across ages. With a J-beta primer mix and a sample-barcoded 5' primer, a second PCR ran about 6 to 11 cycles. TCRdb itself ran the 5' RACE reads through MiXCR, one entry per CDR3 protein. The data contain a few hundred thousand distinct CDR3 sequences, 27% of them singletons. These data were also reused for a study on T cells of mothers and their children.

The sample comprised blood. Receptors were obtained from a boy under 10 years old in good health.

This clonotype turned up a few times. This sequence joins TRBV4-3 and TRBJ2-5; D is uncertain. The closer fit of TRBJ2-1 to the DNA end suggests the J call may be wrong. Germline lookup yields CDR1 LGHNA and CDR2 YSLEER. The CDR3 loop spans 13 amino acids. The chain's CDR3 is CASSQDPGNEQFF. The CDR3 DNA follows: TGCGCCAGCAGCCAAGATCCCGGCAATGAGCAGTTCTTC.

The sample holds many counts of this clonotype. The rearrangement links TRBV2 to TRBJ2-5, with a possible D match to TRBD2 (6 bases). Germline lookup yields CDR1 SNHLY and CDR2 FYNNEI. Trimming took off 1 base at V and 4 bases at J, with 16 bases between the two ends. CDR3 length equals 16 residues. The CDR3 protein is CASSEGGGERGETQYF. The DNA for the CDR3 is TGTGCCAGCAGTGAAGGCGGCGGGGAGAGAGGAGAGACCCAGTACTTC.

This clonotype was seen more than once but under ten times. The rearrangement joins TRBV5-5 to TRBJ2-3; 7 bases line up with TRBD1. From germline, CDR1 is SGHKS and CDR2 YYEKEE (reference sequence). The CDR3 totals 16 residues. Losses at the gene ends were 3 bases for V and 0 bases for J; bases not matched to a gene: 7. The CDR3 nucleotides are TGTGCCAGCAGCTCTATCCCAGGGGGTAGCACAGATACGCAGTATTTT. Translating it yields CASSSIPGGSTDTQYF.

The rearrangement joins TRBV27 to TRBJ1-4; D is possibly TRBD1 (5 bases). CDR3 size: 14 residues. Trimming removed 5 bases from V and 8 bases from J, with 15 bases in between. Per the germline V gene, CDR1 is MNHEY and CDR2 is SMNVEV (reference sequence). As DNA, the CDR3 is TGTGCCAGCAGTGTAGGACACGGACAAGAAAAACTGTTTTTT. It codes for CASSVGHGQEKLFF.

This clonotype came up a few times. The junction and the germline gene differ at one end; a read error may be behind it. The V call is TRBV5-1, the J call TRBJ2-7; D ambiguous. Germline V lookup: CDR1 SGHRS, CDR2 YFSETQ. The CDR3 spans 14 residues. DNA of the CDR3: TGTGCCAGCAGTTTGGTAGGGCAGAACTACGAGCAGTACTTC. It yields the protein CASSLVGQNYEQYF.

CDR3 nucleotide sequence: TGTGCCAGCAAGAACAGGAACACCGGGGAGCTGTTTTTT. This gives the protein CASKNRNTGELFF. The genes are TRBV7-2 and TRBJ2-2, with D unresolved. The CDR3 has 13 residues. The germline V gene has CDR1 SGHTA and CDR2 FQGNSA. Trimming removed 7 bases at V and 1 base at J, with 7 bases between. Looking up the rest from reference TRBV7-2 and TRBJ2-2 gives the full variable domain: GAGVSQSPSNKVTEKGKDVELRCDPISGHTALYWYRQSLGQGLEFLIYFQGNSAPDKSGLPSDRFSAERTGGSVSTLTIQRTQQEDSAVYLCASKNRNTGELFFGEGSRLTVL.